The T cell receptor beta chain described here comes from a study of OX40 agonist ivuxolimab in advanced cancers. Overall study context: The study treated patients with ivuxolimab, an agonistic anti-OX40 (CD134) antibody. Notes on the study in general: Among the nonresponders, some also had low normalized T-cell clonal expansion. The CD4+ and CD8+ T cells in the blood had expanded clonally by week 6 at 0.1 to 3.0 mg/kg.

Sequencing was performed with immunoSEQ multiplex PCR; in TCRdb, only in-frame clones are kept and a portion is missing. The sample has approximately 45,000 clones; roughly 94% are singletons. As to this clone: Its antigen is unknown.

V was cut by 4 bases and J by 4 bases, with 14 bases left in between. The CDR3 loop spans 14 amino acids. Germline assignment: CDR1 SGHVS and CDR2 FQNEAQ. Sample: CD4+ or CD8+ T cells sorted from blood, taken in a trial of the OX40 agonist ivuxolimab. The rearrangement joins TRBV7-8 to TRBJ2-7; weak D call: TRBD1 (5 bases). The receptor was derived from an adult with an advanced solid tumor such as melanoma, head and neck, liver or kidney cancer. CDR3 in DNA: TGTGCCAGCAGCTATCCTCGGGCAGGGTACGAGCAGTACTTC. Encoded protein: CASSYPRAGYEQYF.